This T cell receptor beta chain was recorded in a study of T-cell reconstitution after alpha-beta-depleted transplantation in children. General study findings and limits: The authors attributed T-cell counts and diversity one year after transplant mostly to newly produced T cells.

This clonotype has just a few counts. Antigen: not known. A library of TCRbeta sequences, prepared with unique molecular identifiers, was generated. Via MiXCR, TCRdb re-called the PCR reads, giving one row per CDR3 protein. The sample has fewer than 550,000 distinct CDR3 sequences; over 10% are singletons. Sequencing was performed on PBMCs, mostly from graft donor cells, taken 180 days after TCRalphabeta/CD19-depleted stem cell transplant. This receptor was obtained from a female patient aged 2-10 years who had a stem cell transplant for aplastic anemia, so the T cells may come from the graft donor.

CDR3 DNA sequence: TGCAGCGTCTGCCGGGACAGGGGCACCGGGGAGCTGTTTTTT. Protein: CSVCRDRGTGELFF. The chain recombines TRBV29-1 with TRBJ2-2, with 10 nucleotides matching TRBD1. The CDR3 is 14 residues long. V was pared by 6 bases and J by 4 bases, with 5 bases of the junction left unmatched. The germline V gene has CDR1 SQVTM and CDR2 ANQGSEA.